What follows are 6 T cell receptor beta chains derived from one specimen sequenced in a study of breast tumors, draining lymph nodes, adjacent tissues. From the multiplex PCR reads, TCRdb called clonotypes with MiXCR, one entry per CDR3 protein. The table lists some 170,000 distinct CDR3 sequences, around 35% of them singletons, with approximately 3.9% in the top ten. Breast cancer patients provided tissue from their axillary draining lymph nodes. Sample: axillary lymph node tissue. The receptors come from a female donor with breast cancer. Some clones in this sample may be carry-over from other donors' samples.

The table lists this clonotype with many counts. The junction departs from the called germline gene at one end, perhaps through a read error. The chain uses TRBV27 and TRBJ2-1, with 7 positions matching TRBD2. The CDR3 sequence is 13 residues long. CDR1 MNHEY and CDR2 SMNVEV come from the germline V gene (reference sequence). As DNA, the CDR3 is TGTGCCAGCAGCTTATCGCGGGAGAATGAGCAGTTCTTC. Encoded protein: CASSLSRENEQFF.

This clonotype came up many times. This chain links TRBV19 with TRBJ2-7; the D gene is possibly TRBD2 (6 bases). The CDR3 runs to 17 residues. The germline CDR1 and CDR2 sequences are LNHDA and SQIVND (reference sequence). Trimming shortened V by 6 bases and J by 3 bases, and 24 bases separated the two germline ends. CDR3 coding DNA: TGTGCCAGTAGCCGCTTCGTCACGGGAGAGGTCAACTACGAGCAGTACTTC. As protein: CASSRFVTGEVNYEQYF.

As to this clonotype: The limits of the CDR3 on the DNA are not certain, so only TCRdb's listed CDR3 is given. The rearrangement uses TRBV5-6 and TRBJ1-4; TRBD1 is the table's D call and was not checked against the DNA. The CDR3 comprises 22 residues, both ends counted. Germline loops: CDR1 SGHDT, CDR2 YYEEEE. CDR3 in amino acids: CASSFFLNTEAFFGQGDEKLFF.

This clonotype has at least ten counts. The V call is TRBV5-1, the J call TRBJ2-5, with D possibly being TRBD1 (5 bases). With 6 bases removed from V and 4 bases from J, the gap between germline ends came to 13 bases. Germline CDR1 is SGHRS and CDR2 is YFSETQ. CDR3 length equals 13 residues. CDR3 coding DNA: TGCGCCAGCACAGGGATGCTCGGAGAGACCCAGTACTTC. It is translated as CASTGMLGETQYF.

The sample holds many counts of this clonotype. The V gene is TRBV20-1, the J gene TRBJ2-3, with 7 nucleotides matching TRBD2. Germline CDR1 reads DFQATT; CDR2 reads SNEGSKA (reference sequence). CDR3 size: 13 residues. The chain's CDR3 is CGMGGSSTDTQYF. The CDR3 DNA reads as TGCGGAATGGGAGGGAGTAGCACAGATACGCAGTATTTT.

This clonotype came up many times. The CDR3 coding sequence is TGTGCCAGCAGCTCGACGACAGGGGGCCCCTGGAATGAAAAACTGTTTTTT. Its translation: CASSSTTGGPWNEKLFF. This rearrangement joins TRBV14 to TRBJ1-4; 10 bases match TRBD1. Per the germline V gene, CDR1 is SGHDN and CDR2 is FVKESK. V lost 5 bases and J lost 5; bases outside the gene matches: 11. The CDR3 is made up of 17 amino acids.